Described below is a single T cell receptor (beta chain) sequence and its context. The sample comes from a study of blood T cell repertoires in COVID-19. The CDR3 covers 15 residues. The germline CDR1 and CDR2 sequences are MGHRA and YSYEKL. The V gene end was trimmed by 4 bases and the J gene end by 5 bases; junction bases not matched to a gene: 8. Data came from immunoSEQ multiplex PCR; TCRdb stores just in-frame clones and leaves some out. The sample holds 200,000 to 250,000 clones; approximately 79% are singletons and the top ten take about 5%. The TCR comes from a human donor in a cohort sampled during active COVID-19. The rearrangement joins TRBV4-1 to TRBJ1-1; 9 bases agree with TRBD1. Specimen: peripheral blood. The CDR3 DNA follows: TGCGCCAGCAGCCTCATAGGGACAGGGTTGACTGAAGCTTTCTTT. It encodes CASSLIGTGLTEAFF.